This T cell receptor (beta chain) appears in the sequencing data of a study of T cells expressing NK-cell markers. Study background: The TCR beta repertoires were obtained from sorted CD3+CD56+NKG2C+, CD3+CD56+NKG2C- and CD3+CD56-NKG2C+ T cells. General study findings and limits: The study found dominant NKG2C+ clonotypes at roughly 1.0-7.5% of CD8+ T cells in about 6 donors.

The germline V gene encodes CDR1 MNHEY and CDR2 SVGEGT. This CDR3 is 11 amino acids long. About this clonotype: Its antigen is unidentified.

TCRdb re-called the 5' RACE reads and shows each CDR3 protein once, DNA omitted. The repertoire shows a few hundred thousand distinct CDR3 sequences; the top ten hold 1.4%. The source material was blood T cells: a sorted CD56 or NKG2C T cell subset, CD4+ or CD8+ T cells, or bulk PBMC T cells (not recorded which). This sequence joins TRBV6-2 or TRBV6-3 and TRBJ1-2. The TCR was taken from a woman aged 50 to 65 in good health. The CDR3 sequence: CASNLDGGYTF.